The 18 T cell receptor beta chains below come from one sample, sequenced in a study of blood T cells in healthy people across ages. The second PCR ran roughly 6 to 11 cycles with a sample-barcoded 5' primer and J-beta primers. TCRdb fed the 5' RACE reads into MiXCR, producing one record per CDR3 protein. The sample consists of hundreds of thousands of distinct CDR3 sequences, 20% to 25% of them appearing once. These data are also associated with another study on T cells of mothers and their children.

Sample: blood. These receptors all come from a boy between 5 and 17 years old in good health.

This sequence joins TRBV7-9 and TRBJ2-2, with D tentatively TRBD1 or TRBD2 (5 bases each). The CDR3 extends over 16 amino acids. V shed 1 base and J shed 5 bases, with 14 bases lying between them. CDR1 is SEHNR and CDR2 is FQNEAQ in the germline V gene (reference sequence). The CDR3 is CASSLGLTRGTGELFF. In DNA, the CDR3 is TGTGCCAGCAGCTTAGGCTTGACGAGGGGTACCGGGGAGCTGTTTTTT.

The V gene is TRBV7-2, the J gene TRBJ2-7; weak D call: TRBD1 (6 bases). Germline lookup yields CDR1 SGHTA and CDR2 FQGNSA. This CDR3 comprises 14 residues. Trimming took 7 bases from V and 2 from J, leaving 15 bases between them. As DNA, the CDR3 is TGTGCCAGCACCCCAACAGGGAGTGCCTACGAGCAGTACTTC. This codes for CASTPTGSAYEQYF.

The genes are TRBV9 and TRBJ1-6; 9 nucleotides match TRBD1. Germline CDR1 and CDR2: SGDLS and YYNGEE. The CDR3 covers 17 residues. The ends lost 3 bases at V and 9 bases at J; junction bases unmatched: 13. The CDR3 DNA sequence: TGTGCCAGCAGCGGACCCGGGAGGACAGGGGTGGGTTCACCCCTCCACTTT. Translating gives CASSGPGRTGVGSPLHF. The full variable domain, with the rest looked up from reference TRBV9 and TRBJ1-6, is DSGVTQTPKHLITATGQRVTLRCSPRSGDLSVYWYQQSLDQGLQFLIQYYNGEERAKGNILERFSAQQFPDLHSELNLSSLELGDSALYFCASSGPGRTGVGSPLHFGNGTRLTVT.

This clonotype showed up just a few times. The chain joins TRBV10-1 to TRBJ2-7; TRBD1 aligns across 9 bases. The CDR3 is 17 residues long. CDR1 is WNHNN, CDR2 SYGVQD, per germline (reference sequence). V gave up 9 bases and J gave up 0 bases; unmatched junction bases: 15. The CDR3 loop is CARRIGQGIPSSYEQYF. CDR3 bases: TGCGCCAGACGGATTGGACAGGGGATCCCCTCCTCCTACGAGCAGTACTTC.

This chain links TRBV12-3 or TRBV12-4 with TRBJ2-5, with D hard to call. The DNA matches TRBJ2-1 better at its end, which makes the J call doubtful. The CDR3 runs 13 residues. CDR3 nucleotides: TGTGCCAGCAGCAACGTCGATTTCAATGAGCAGTTCTTC. It yields the protein CASSNVDFNEQFF.

This clonotype was counted only a few times. The V call is TRBV10-1, the J call TRBJ2-5; D ambiguous. The end of the DNA aligns better with TRBJ2-7, so the J call may be wrong. Germline V gene lookup returns CDR1 WNHNN and CDR2 SYGVQD (reference sequence). There are 14 residues in the CDR3. CDR3 in amino acids: CASSDHVPPYEQYF. The DNA of the CDR3 is TGCGCCAGCTCTGATCACGTCCCCCCCTACGAGCAGTACTTC.

Concerning this clonotype: Mismatch with germline at one junction end may stem from a read error. The chain couples TRBV5-5 to TRBJ2-5; D assignment may be TRBD1 or TRBD2 (5 bases each). This CDR3 region has 14 residues. Looked up from germline, CDR1 is SGHKS and CDR2 is YYEKEE (reference sequence). The CDR3 loop is CASSARDPQATQYF. The CDR3 DNA reads as TGTGCCAGCAGCGCCCGGGACCCTCAAGCGACCCAGTACTTC.

The V and J genes are TRBV7-9 and TRBJ1-2; tentatively, D is TRBD1 (6 bases). The CDR3 sequence is 13 residues long. CDR1 is SEHNR and CDR2 is FQNEAQ in the germline V gene (reference sequence). V was trimmed by 5 bases and J by 5 bases, leaving 12 bases between them. DNA for the CDR3: TGTGCCAGCAGCCATGACAGGCCTTATGGCTACACCTTC. Protein sequence: CASSHDRPYGYTF. The entire variable domain, with the rest obtained from reference TRBV7-9 and TRBJ1-2, is as follows: DTGVSQNPRHKITKRGQNVTFRCDPISEHNRLYWYRQTLGQGPEFLTYFQNEAQLEKSRLLSDRFSAERPKGSFSTLEIQRTEQGDSAMYLCASSHDRPYGYTFGSGTRLTVV.

This chain connects TRBV7-3 to TRBJ2-3, with a weak D call TRBD1 (5 bases). The CDR3 has 12 residues. CDR1 is SGHTA and CDR2 is FQGTGA in the germline V gene. The V end was cut by 3 bases, the J end by 9 bases, with 10 bases between. The CDR3 nucleotides read TGTGCCAGCAGCTTTGGGGCTGGGACGCAGTATTTT. Protein sequence: CASSFGAGTQYF.

The sample holds a few counts of this clonotype. V and J are TRBV4-2 and TRBJ2-5, with D maybe TRBD2 (5 bases). The CDR3 sequence is 15 residues long. CDR1 and CDR2 from the germline V gene are LGHNA and YNFKEQ. Deletions cut 4 bases from V and 2 bases from J, with 14 bases between. CDR3 loop: CASSPTLVNQETQYF. In DNA form, the CDR3 reads TGTGCCAGCAGCCCTACACTAGTAAATCAAGAGACCCAGTACTTC.

The V and J genes are TRBV7-2 and TRBJ2-1; D gene unclear. V gave up 1 base and J gave up 7 bases, with 14 bases separating them. Germline V gives CDR1 SGHTA, CDR2 FQGNSA. The CDR3 is 15 amino acids. CDR3 in DNA: TGTGCCAGCAGCTTAGAGGTCCGGAATGGGAATGAGCAGTTCTTC. Translated: CASSLEVRNGNEQFF.

The chain links TRBV19 to TRBJ2-5; 8 positions match TRBD1. In germline, CDR1 is LNHDA, CDR2 SQIVND (reference sequence). The CDR3 extends over 15 amino acids. V lost 3 bases and J lost 0; bases outside the gene matches: 3. The CDR3 region is CASSIPDRDQETQYF. Here the CDR3 DNA reads TGTGCCAGTAGTATCCCGGACAGGGACCAAGAGACCCAGTACTTC. Combining the CDR3 with reference TRBV19 and TRBJ2-5 gives the whole variable domain DGGITQSPKYLFRKEGQNVTLSCEQNLNHDAMYWYRQDPGQGLRLIYYSQIVNDFQKGDIAEGYSVSREKKESFPLTVTSAQKNPTAFYLCASSIPDRDQETQYFGPGTRLLVL.

This clonotype was observed a single time. V is TRBV19 and J is TRBJ1-4, with D perhaps matching TRBD1 (6 bases). Trimming shortened V by 7 bases and J by 2 bases, and 8 bases separated the two germline ends. The CDR3 has 13 residues. Germline CDR1 and CDR2: LNHDA and SQIVND (reference sequence). The CDR3 loop reads CASNRDTNEKLFF. The CDR3 DNA sequence: TGTGCCAGTAACAGGGACACTAATGAAAAACTGTTTTTT.

The chain recombines TRBV9 with TRBJ1-6, with 7 bases lining up with TRBD1. With 4 bases clipped from V and 7 bases from J, the junction kept 8 bases outside the gene matches. Germline V gene sequence: CDR1 SGDLS, CDR2 YYNGEE. This CDR3 comprises 15 residues. The DNA of the CDR3 is TGTGCCAGCAGCCCCCGGGACAGAGAGAATTCACCCCTCCACTTT. It translates to CASSPRDRENSPLHF.

This clonotype was seen a few times. The chain joins TRBV3-1 to TRBJ2-2; D gene uncertain. The germline CDR1 and CDR2 sequences are LGHDT and YNNKEL (reference sequence). V lost 3 bases to trimming and J lost 3 bases, with 2 bases between them. CDR3 length: 12 amino acids. CDR3 protein: CASSHDTGELFF. In DNA form, the CDR3 reads TGTGCCAGCAGCCATGACACCGGGGAGCTGTTTTTT.

In this sample, this clonotype turned up a few times. V gene TRBV5-4 combines with J gene TRBJ2-7; the match to TRBD1 covers 10 bases. Germline trimming cut 3 bases from V and 6 bases from J; bases unmatched to any gene: 12. Per germline, CDR1 SGHNT and CDR2 YYREEE (reference sequence). The CDR3 is made up of 16 amino acids. CDR3 in amino acids: CASSSATGQGFGEQYF. CDR3 coding DNA: TGTGCCAGCAGCTCCGCAACGGGACAGGGGTTCGGCGAGCAGTACTTC. The whole variable domain, filled in from reference TRBV5-4 and TRBJ2-7, reads ETGVTQSPTHLIKTRGQQVTLRCSSQSGHNTVSWYQQALGQGPQFIFQYYREEENGRGNFPPRFSGLQFPNYSSELNVNALELDDSALYLCASSSATGQGFGEQYFGPGTRLTVT.

V is TRBV28 and J is TRBJ2-5; 8 bases fit TRBD1. Trimming cost V 8 bases and J 0 bases; bases outside gene matches: 8. Germline V CDR1 and CDR2: MDHEN, SYDVKM. This CDR3 spans 15 amino acids. Written as DNA, the CDR3 is TGTGCCAGCGGAAGACAGGGGACCCACCAAGAGACCCAGTACTTC. Its protein is CASGRQGTHQETQYF. Looking up the rest from reference TRBV28 and TRBJ2-5 gives the full variable domain: DVKVTQSSRYLVKRTGEKVFLECVQDMDHENMFWYRQDPGLGLRLIYFSYDVKMKEKGDIPEGYSVSREKKERFSLILESASTNQTSMYLCASGRQGTHQETQYFGPGTRLLVL.

This clonotype was seen a handful of times. The chain combines TRBV18 with TRBJ2-5; 8 bases map to TRBD1. With V trimmed by 1 base and J by 4 bases, 5 bases remained unmatched. This CDR3 has 15 amino acids. Germline V lookup: CDR1 KGHSH, CDR2 LQKENI. CDR3 DNA: TGTGCCAGCTCACCACGACAGGGGAAGGTAGAGACCCAGTACTTC. This encodes CASSPRQGKVETQYF.